Detailed here is one T cell receptor (beta chain). Antigen: not known. Original processing methods: ImmunoSEQ output lacked quality scores and full-length reads, limiting matched filtering. Assay: immunoSEQ multiplex PCR; the TCRdb copy retains only in-frame clones and omits some. V, J and clone size are those of that table, while D and trimming were read from the DNA. Among approximately 1.9 million clones listed, about 93% were seen once. These data originate in a study of shared clonotypes between healthy human individuals. General study results and limits: Donor clonotype sharing was expected to depend on sequencing depth.

CD45RO-negative CD8 cells positively selected for CCR7 made up the naive population, which excluded terminally differentiated effector memory CD45RA+ cells. CDR3 length: 14 residues. Germline trimming cut 5 bases from V and 3 bases from J; bases unmatched to any gene: 8. The V gene's germline CDR1 is GTSNPN and CDR2 SVGIG (reference sequence). The sequenced sample was naive CD8+ T cells from PBMCs. The chain couples TRBV30 to TRBJ2-7; 9 bases line up with TRBD1. The receptor comes from a man between 18 and 29 years old in good health. Some clones in this sample may be carry-over from other donors' samples. The CDR3: CAWGWDRAGYEQYF. DNA of the CDR3: TGTGCCTGGGGGTGGGACAGGGCCGGCTACGAGCAGTACTTC.